This entry features one T cell receptor (beta chain) sequence. Antigen unknown. The sample comes from a study of T cell responses to AZD1222 COVID-19 vaccine. Here immunoSEQ multiplex PCR was the method, and the copy in TCRdb shows in-frame clones only, minus some. Among under 200,000 clones listed, around 90% were seen once. Study outcomes and limitations: Repertoires were sampled only after the peak T cell response.

Germline V gene lookup returns CDR1 SGHTA and CDR2 FQGNSA. Trimming took 4 bases from V and 7 from J; bases not matched to a gene: 12. This CDR3 region has 16 residues. The sequence came from an adult who received the AZD1222 COVID-19 vaccine. The source was peripheral blood, collected 28 days after the second AZD1222 dose. The chain is built from TRBV7-2 and TRBJ2-7; 11 bases match TRBD1. This chain's CDR3 is CASSSFSGTGGVEQYF. CDR3 coding DNA: TGTGCCAGCAGCTCATTCTCCGGGACAGGGGGTGTAGAGCAGTACTTC.